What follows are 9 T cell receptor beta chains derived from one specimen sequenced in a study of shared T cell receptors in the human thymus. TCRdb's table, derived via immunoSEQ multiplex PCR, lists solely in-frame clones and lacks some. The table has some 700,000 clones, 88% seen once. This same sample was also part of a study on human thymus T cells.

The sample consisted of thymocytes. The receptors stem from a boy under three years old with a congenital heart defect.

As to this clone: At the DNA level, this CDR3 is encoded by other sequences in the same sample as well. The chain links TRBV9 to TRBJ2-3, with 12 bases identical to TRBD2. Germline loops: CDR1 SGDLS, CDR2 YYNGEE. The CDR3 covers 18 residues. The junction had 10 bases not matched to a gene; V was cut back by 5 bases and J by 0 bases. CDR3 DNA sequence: TGTGCCAGCAGTGGCCTGACTAGCGGGAGTCTTAGCACAGATACGCAGTATTTT. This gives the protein CASSGLTSGSLSTDTQYF.

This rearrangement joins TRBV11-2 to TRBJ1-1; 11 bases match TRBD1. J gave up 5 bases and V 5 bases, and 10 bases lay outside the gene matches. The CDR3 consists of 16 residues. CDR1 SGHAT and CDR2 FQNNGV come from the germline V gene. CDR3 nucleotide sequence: TGTGCCAGCAGCCGAAACCGGACAGGGGGCGAAACTGAAGCTTTCTTT. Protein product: CASSRNRTGGETEAFF.

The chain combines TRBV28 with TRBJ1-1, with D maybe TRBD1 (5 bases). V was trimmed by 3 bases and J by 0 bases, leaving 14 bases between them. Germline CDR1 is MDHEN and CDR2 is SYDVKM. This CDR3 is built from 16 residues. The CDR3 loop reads CASSFRGEVVNTEAFF. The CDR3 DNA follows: TGTGCCAGCAGTTTTCGGGGGGAAGTAGTGAACACTGAAGCTTTCTTT. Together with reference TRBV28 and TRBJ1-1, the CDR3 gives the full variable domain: DVKVTQSSRYLVKRTGEKVFLECVQDMDHENMFWYRQDPGLGLRLIYFSYDVKMKEKGDIPEGYSVSREKKERFSLILESASTNQTSMYLCASSFRGEVVNTEAFFGQGTRLTVV.

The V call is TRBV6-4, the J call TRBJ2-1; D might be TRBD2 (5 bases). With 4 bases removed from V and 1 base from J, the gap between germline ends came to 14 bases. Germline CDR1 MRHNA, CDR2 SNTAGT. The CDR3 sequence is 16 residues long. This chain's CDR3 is CASSGSGARSYNEQFF. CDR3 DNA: TGTGCCAGCAGTGGGAGCGGTGCCCGGTCCTACAATGAGCAGTTCTTC.

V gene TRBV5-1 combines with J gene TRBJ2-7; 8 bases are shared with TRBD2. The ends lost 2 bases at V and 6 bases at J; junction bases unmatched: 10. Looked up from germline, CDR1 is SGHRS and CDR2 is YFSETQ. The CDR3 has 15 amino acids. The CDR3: CASSFPERETGEQYF. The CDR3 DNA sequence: TGCGCCAGCAGCTTCCCCGAGCGGGAGACCGGCGAGCAGTACTTC. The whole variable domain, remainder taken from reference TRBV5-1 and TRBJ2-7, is KAGVTQTPRYLIKTRGQQVTLSCSPISGHRSVSWYQQTPGQGLQFLFEYFSETQRNKGNFPGRFSGRQFSNSRSEMNVSTLELGDSALYLCASSFPERETGEQYFGPGTRLTVT.

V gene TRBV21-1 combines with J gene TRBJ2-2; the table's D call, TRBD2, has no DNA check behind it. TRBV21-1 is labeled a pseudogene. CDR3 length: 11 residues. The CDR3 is CASPRVRELFF. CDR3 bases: TGTGCCAGCCCCCGGGTGAGGGAGCTGTTTTTT.

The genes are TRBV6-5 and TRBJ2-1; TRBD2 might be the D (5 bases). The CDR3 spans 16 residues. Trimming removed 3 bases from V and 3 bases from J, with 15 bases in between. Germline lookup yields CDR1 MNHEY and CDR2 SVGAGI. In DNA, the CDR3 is TGTGCCAGCAGTTATTCAACAGAGGGCCTCTACAATGAGCAGTTCTTC. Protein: CASSYSTEGLYNEQFF.

In DNA, the CDR3 is TGCGCCAGCAGCCAAGTCCTACAGCACCATACAGGGGCCAACGTCCTGACTTTC. Translated, it gives CASSQVLQHHTGANVLTF. The J gene is TRBJ2-6, the V gene TRBV4-3; D unclear. Deletions cut 1 base from V and 4 bases from J, with 17 bases between. Germline V gene lookup returns CDR1 LGHNA and CDR2 YSLEER. This CDR3 spans 18 amino acids.

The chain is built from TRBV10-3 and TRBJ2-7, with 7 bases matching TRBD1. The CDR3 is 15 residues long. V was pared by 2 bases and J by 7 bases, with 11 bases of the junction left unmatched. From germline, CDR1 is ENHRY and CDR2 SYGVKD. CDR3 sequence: CAISEGGQARWEQYF. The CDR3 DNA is TGTGCCATCAGTGAGGGAGGACAGGCGAGATGGGAGCAGTACTTC.